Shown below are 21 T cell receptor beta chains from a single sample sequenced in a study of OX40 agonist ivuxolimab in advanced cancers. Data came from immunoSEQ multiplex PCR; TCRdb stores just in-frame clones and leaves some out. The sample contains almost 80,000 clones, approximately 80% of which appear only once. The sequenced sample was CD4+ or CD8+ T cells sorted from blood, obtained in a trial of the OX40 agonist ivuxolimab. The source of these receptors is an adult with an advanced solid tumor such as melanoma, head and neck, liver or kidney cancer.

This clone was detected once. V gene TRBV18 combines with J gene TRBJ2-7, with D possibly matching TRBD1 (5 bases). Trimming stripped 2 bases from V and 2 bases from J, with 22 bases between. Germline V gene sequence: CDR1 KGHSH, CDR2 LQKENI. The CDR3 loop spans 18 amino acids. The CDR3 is CASSPTATTGLGTYEQYF. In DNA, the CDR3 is TGTGCCAGCTCACCAACAGCCACCACAGGCCTAGGGACCTACGAGCAGTACTTC.

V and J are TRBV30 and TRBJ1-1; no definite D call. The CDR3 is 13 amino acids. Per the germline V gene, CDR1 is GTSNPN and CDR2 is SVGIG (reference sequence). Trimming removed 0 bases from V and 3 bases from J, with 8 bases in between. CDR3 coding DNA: TGTGCCTGGAGTGTAAGCAGATACACTGAAGCTTTCTTT. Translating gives CAWSVSRYTEAFF.

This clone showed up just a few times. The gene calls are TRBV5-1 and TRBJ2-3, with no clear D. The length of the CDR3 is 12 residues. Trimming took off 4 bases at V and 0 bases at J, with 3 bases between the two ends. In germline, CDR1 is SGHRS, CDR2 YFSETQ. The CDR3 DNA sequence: TGCGCCAGCAGCCCTAGCACAGATACGCAGTATTTT. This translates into CASSPSTDTQYF.

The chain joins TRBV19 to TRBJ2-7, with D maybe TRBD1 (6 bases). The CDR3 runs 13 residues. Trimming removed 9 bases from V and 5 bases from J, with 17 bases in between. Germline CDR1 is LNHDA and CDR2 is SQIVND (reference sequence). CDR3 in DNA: TGTGCCAGCAGCCGGGACATTCTTGACGAGCAGTACTTC. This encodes CASSRDILDEQYF.

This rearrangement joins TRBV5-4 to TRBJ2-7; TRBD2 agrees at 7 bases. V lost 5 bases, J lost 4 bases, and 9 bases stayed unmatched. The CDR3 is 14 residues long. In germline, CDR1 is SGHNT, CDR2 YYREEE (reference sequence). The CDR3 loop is CASRPGLVIYEQYF. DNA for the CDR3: TGTGCCAGCAGACCAGGACTAGTTATTTACGAGCAGTACTTC.

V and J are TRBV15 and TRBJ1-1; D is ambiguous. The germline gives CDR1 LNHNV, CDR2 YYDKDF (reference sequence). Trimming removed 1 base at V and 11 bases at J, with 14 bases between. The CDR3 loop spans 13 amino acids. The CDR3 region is CATSRVKEAPAFF. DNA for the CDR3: TGTGCCACCAGCAGAGTAAAGGAGGCGCCCGCTTTCTTT.

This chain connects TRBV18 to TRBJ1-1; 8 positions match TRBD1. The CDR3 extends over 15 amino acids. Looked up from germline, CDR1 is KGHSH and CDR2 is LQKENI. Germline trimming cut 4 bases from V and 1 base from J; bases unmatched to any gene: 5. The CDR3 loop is CASSRITGGNTEAFF. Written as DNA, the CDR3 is TGTGCCAGCTCACGAATTACAGGGGGGAACACTGAAGCTTTCTTT.

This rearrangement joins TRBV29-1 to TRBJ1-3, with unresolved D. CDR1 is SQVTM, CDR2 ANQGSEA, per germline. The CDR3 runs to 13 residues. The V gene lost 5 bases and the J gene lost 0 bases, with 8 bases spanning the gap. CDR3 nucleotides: TGCAGCGTTAATCTCAACTCTGGAAACACCATATATTTT. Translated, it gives CSVNLNSGNTIYF. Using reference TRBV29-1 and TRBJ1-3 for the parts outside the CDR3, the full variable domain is SAVISQKPSRDICQRGTSLTIQCQVDSQVTMMFWYRQQPGQSLTLIATANQGSEATYESGFVIDKFPISRPNLTFSTLTVSNMSPEDSSIYLCSVNLNSGNTIYFGEGSWLTVV.

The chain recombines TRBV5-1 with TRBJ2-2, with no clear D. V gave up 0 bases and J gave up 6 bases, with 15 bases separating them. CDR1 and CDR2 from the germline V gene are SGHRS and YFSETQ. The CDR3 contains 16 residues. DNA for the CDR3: TGCGCCAGCAGCTTGGTGGCTAGGTACGCTCCCGGGGAGCTGTTTTTT. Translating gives CASSLVARYAPGELFF.

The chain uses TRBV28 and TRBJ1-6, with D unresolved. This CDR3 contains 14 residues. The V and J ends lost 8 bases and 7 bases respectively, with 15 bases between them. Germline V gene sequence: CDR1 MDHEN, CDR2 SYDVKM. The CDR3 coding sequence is TGTGCCAGCGCATCCAAACTGGGAAATTCACCCCTCCACTTT. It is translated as CASASKLGNSPLHF.

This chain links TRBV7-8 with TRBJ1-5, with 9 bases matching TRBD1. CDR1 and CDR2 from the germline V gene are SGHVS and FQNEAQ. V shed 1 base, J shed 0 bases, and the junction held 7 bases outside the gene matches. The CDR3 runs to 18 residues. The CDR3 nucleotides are TGTGCCAGCAGCTTAGTCGCTGGGACAGGGAGTAGCAATCAGCCCCAGCATTTT. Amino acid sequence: CASSLVAGTGSSNQPQHF.

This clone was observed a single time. The CDR3 reads CASSLARTGQNEQFF. The CDR3 DNA is TGTGCCAGCAGCTTGGCGAGGACAGGGCAGAATGAGCAGTTCTTC. V and J are TRBV5-4 and TRBJ2-1, with 8 bases that match TRBD1. Germline assignment: CDR1 SGHNT and CDR2 YYREEE (reference sequence). Trimming removed 0 bases from V and 7 bases from J; junction bases left unmatched: 6. The CDR3 runs 15 residues. Looking up the rest from reference TRBV5-4 and TRBJ2-1 gives the full variable domain: ETGVTQSPTHLIKTRGQQVTLRCSSQSGHNTVSWYQQALGQGPQFIFQYYREEENGRGNFPPRFSGLQFPNYSSELNVNALELDDSALYLCASSLARTGQNEQFFGPGTRLTVL.

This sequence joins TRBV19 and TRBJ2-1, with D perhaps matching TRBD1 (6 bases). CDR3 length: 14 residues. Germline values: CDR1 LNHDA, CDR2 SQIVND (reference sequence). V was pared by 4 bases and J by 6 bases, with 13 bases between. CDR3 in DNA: TGTGCCAGTAGTAGCCGTCAGGGGCTCAATGAGCAGTTCTTC. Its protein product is CASSSRQGLNEQFF.

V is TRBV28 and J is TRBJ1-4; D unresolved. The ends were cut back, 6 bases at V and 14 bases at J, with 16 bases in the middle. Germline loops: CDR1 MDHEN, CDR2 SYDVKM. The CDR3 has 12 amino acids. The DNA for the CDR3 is TGTGCCAGCAGCCCCTCGGGAAGGCCTCTGTTTTTT. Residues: CASSPSGRPLFF.

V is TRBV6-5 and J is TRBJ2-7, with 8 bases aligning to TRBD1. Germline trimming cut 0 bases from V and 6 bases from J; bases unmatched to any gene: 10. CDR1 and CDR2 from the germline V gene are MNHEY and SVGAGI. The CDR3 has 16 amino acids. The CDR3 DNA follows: TGTGCCAGCAGTTACTCCCAGGGGGCGCAGTACGGCGAGCAGTACTTC. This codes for CASSYSQGAQYGEQYF.

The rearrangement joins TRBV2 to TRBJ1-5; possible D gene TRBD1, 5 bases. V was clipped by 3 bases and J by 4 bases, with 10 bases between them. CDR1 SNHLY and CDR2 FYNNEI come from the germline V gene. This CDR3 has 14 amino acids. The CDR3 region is CASSERRTNQPQHF. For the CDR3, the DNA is TGTGCCAGCAGTGAGAGGCGGACAAATCAGCCCCAGCATTTT.

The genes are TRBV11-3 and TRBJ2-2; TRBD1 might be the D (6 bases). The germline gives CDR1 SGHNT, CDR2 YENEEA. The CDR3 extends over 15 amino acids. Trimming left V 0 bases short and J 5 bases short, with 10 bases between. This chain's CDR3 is CASSLEGQTTGELFF. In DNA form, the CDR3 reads TGTGCCAGCAGCTTAGAAGGACAGACAACCGGGGAGCTGTTTTTT.

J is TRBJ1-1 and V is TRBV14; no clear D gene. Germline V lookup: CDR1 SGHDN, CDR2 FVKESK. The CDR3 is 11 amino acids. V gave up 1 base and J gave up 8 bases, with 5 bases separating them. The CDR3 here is CASSQATEAFF. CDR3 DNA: TGTGCCAGCAGCCAAGCCACCGAAGCTTTCTTT.

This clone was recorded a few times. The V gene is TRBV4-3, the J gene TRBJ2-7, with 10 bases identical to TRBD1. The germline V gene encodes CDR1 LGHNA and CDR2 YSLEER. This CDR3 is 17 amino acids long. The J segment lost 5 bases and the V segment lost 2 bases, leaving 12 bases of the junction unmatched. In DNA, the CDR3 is TGCGCCAGCAGCCAATTCCTGAGAGGGACAGGGGAGAACGAGCAGTACTTC. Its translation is CASSQFLRGTGENEQYF.

For the CDR3, the DNA is TGTGCCAGCAGTGAATGGGGTGGGACATCAAACAATGAGCAGTTCTTC. Its translation: CASSEWGGTSNNEQFF. The chain uses TRBV2 and TRBJ2-1; weak D call: TRBD1 (6 bases). Trimming pared 2 bases from V and 5 bases from J, leaving 16 bases between. The CDR3 is made up of 16 amino acids. CDR1 SNHLY and CDR2 FYNNEI come from the germline V gene.

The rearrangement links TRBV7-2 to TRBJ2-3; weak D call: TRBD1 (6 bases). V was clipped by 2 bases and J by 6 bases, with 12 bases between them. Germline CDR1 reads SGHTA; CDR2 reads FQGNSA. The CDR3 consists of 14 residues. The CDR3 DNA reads TGTGCCAGCAGCTTATTGGGGGCTGTGGATACGCAGTATTTT. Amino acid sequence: CASSLLGAVDTQYF.